These T cell receptor beta chains were read from a single sample in a study of blood T cell repertoires in COVID-19. The table came from immunoSEQ multiplex PCR; TCRdb's copy has only in-frame clones and leaves some out. The data show about 120,000 clones, 90% seen once. Sample: peripheral blood. The receptors stem from a human donor with active COVID-19. The donor label of this sample is uncertain. Each CDR3 is given with its conserved first and last residue. D genes are given only for firm matches. Part of the rows lack a size; the others show once, few, many or a class for expanded clones.

clone_size d_call j_call v_call cdr3_nt cdr3_aa
NA TRBD1 TRBJ2-7 TRBV6-2/TRBV6-3 TGTGCCAGCAGTTCCAGGACAGGCTCCTACGAGCAGTACTTC CASSSRTGSYEQYF
NA NA TRBJ1-2 TRBV5-1 TGCGCCAGCAGCTTGGGTCAGGGATCCTATGGCTACACCTTC CASSLGQGSYGYTF
NA NA TRBJ1-2 TRBV28 TGTGCCAGCAGTTCCCTTGGACAGATAGGGACCTATGGCTACACCTTC CASSSLGQIGTYGYTF
few NA TRBJ2-7 TRBV11-2 TGTGCCAGCAGCTTAGGGTCCGGGGGCTACGAGCAGTACTTC CASSLGSGGYEQYF
NA TRBD1 TRBJ1-5 TRBV4-3 TGCGCCAGCAGTCGGGACAGGAATCAGCCCCAGCATTTT CASSRDRNQPQHF
NA NA TRBJ2-7 TRBV9 TGTGCCAGCAGCGTAGCAGGTGACAGTAACTACGAGCAGTACTTC CASSVAGDSNYEQYF
NA NA TRBJ2-2 TRBV9 TGTGCCAGCAGCGTAGGGTACAGGGCGGTCGGGGAGCTGTTTTTT CASSVGYRAVGELFF
NA NA TRBJ1-5 TRBV6-2/TRBV6-3 TGTGCCAGCAGTTACTCAAGTATGAGTGATCAGCCCCAGCATTTT CASSYSSMSDQPQHF
NA TRBD1 TRBJ1-2 TRBV27 TGTGCCAGCAGTCCCCTTTGGGCAGGGGGCGGCAACTATGGCTACACCTTC CASSPLWAGGGNYGYTF
once NA TRBJ1-5 TRBV10-2 TGCGCCAGCAGAGACAGGCTTGGCAATCAGCCCCAGCATTTT CASRDRLGNQPQHF
NA NA TRBJ2-7 TRBV6-2/TRBV6-3 TGTGCCAGCAGTCGACTAGACGTGGGCAGCTCCTACGAGCAGTACTTC CASSRLDVGSSYEQYF
NA TRBD1 TRBJ2-7 TRBV18 TGTGCCAGCTCCCAGCAGGGGGCGACCTACGAGCAGTACTTC CASSQQGATYEQYF
NA TRBD1 TRBJ1-1 TRBV6-5 TGTGCCAGCAGTTACGAATACAGGGGCACTGAAGCTTTCTTT CASSYEYRGTEAFF
NA TRBD1 TRBJ1-3 TRBV28 TGTGCCAGCAGTTCGTGGACAGGGTTAAGCTCTGGAAACACCATATATTTT CASSSWTGLSSGNTIYF
NA NA TRBJ2-7 TRBV19 TGTGCCAGTAGTATAGACCTGATACGGGAGCAGTACTTC CASSIDLIREQYF
NA NA TRBJ2-7 TRBV20-1 TGCAGTGCTATACAGGGTTACGAGCAGTACTTC CSAIQGYEQYF
few NA TRBJ1-2 TRBV28 TGTGCCAGCAGTTTACTTCGGGATCACTATGGCTACACCTTC CASSLLRDHYGYTF
NA TRBD1 TRBJ1-1 TRBV7-6 TGTGCCAGCAGCTTAACGGCCTCCGGGACAGGGAACACTGAAGCTTTCTTT CASSLTASGTGNTEAFF
NA NA TRBJ1-4 TRBV2 TGTGCCAGCAGCGATTGGGGCAGGTGGGAGGCTAATGAAAAACTGTTTTTT CASSDWGRWEANEKLFF
NA TRBD1 TRBJ2-7 TRBV7-9 TGTGCCAGCAGCTTAGGCCGGGACAGGGGGTACGAGCAGTACTTC CASSLGRDRGYEQYF
NA TRBD1 TRBJ2-2 TRBV28 TGTGCCAGCAGCTCTTCGGGACAGGGTTTTGAGAGGGAGCTGTTTTTT CASSSSGQGFERELFF
NA TRBD1 TRBJ2-7 TRBV11-1 TGTGCCAGCAGCCTTGGAGGGACAGGGTTTCACGAGCAGTACTTC CASSLGGTGFHEQYF
NA TRBD1 TRBJ2-7 TRBV18 TGTGCCAGCCACACACAGGGGGATTGGAACGAGCAGTACTTC CASHTQGDWNEQYF
NA TRBD1 TRBJ1-2 TRBV4-1 TGCGCCAGCAGCCACCACAGGGGGGGCTTTTATTATGGCTACACCTTC CASSHHRGGFYYGYTF
NA TRBD1 TRBJ1-2 TRBV4-1 TGCGCCAGCAGCCGTACCGGGACAGGCGGGCAAAACTATGGCTACACCTTC CASSRTGTGGQNYGYTF
NA NA TRBJ1-1 TRBV7-8 TGTGCCAGCAGCTTAGCTCAGGGAATCTCTGAAGCTTTCTTT CASSLAQGISEAFF
NA NA TRBJ1-4 TRBV19 TGTGCCAGTAGTATTTGGGGGGCAACTAATGAAAAACTGTTTTTT CASSIWGATNEKLFF
NA TRBD1 TRBJ1-3 TRBV4-2 TGTGCCAGCAGCCCATCCCAGCAGGGGGCTGGAAACACCATATATTTT CASSPSQQGAGNTIYF
NA NA TRBJ2-1 TRBV19 TGTGCCAGTTCGGTCCTCTCCTACAATGAGCAGTTCTTC CASSVLSYNEQFF
NA NA TRBJ2-7 TRBV6-5 TGTGCCAGCAGTTACCGGAGGGGGGGATACGAGCAGTACTTC CASSYRRGGYEQYF
NA TRBD1 TRBJ2-2 TRBV27 TGTGCCAGCAGTCTCCACAGGGGTGGGACCGGGGAGCTGTTTTTT CASSLHRGGTGELFF
NA TRBD2 TRBJ2-4 TRBV6-5 TGTGCCAGCACCGGGACTAGCGGGGGGGTTGGCATTCAGTACTTC CASTGTSGGVGIQYF
once TRBD2 TRBJ2-2 TRBV9 TGTGCCAGCAGCGTAGATTGGGGTAGCGGGGGGGCCGCCGGGGAGCTGTTTTTT CASSVDWGSGGAAGELFF
NA NA TRBJ2-1 TRBV14 TGTGCCAGCAGCCAAGAGCCGGGACTCTCCTACAATGAGCAGTTCTTC CASSQEPGLSYNEQFF
once TRBD2 TRBJ2-1 TRBV6-4 TGTGCCAGCAGTGATCGGGCGGGGGGGCCCTTTAAGTTCTTC CASSDRAGGPFKFF
NA NA TRBJ1-1 TRBV5-1 TGCGCCAGCAGCCGGTTTGGGCAGTTGAACACTGAAGCTTTCTTT CASSRFGQLNTEAFF
NA TRBD2 TRBJ2-5 TRBV5-6 TGTGCCAGCAGCTTAGGCGGGGGAGCGTCCCAAGAGACCCAGTACTTC CASSLGGGASQETQYF